This T cell receptor (beta chain) was found in a study of T-cell reconstitution after alpha-beta-depleted transplantation in children (dated by TCRdb to 2016 to 2018). For the wider study: Using TCR repertoire profiling, the study followed T-cell immune reconstitution in a quantitative way in children after TCRalphabeta/CD19-depleted allogeneic hematopoietic cell transplantation. On the study overall, not on this receptor specifically: About two months after transplant, the apparently early recovery of alphabetaT-cell counts reportedly depended on just several hundred clones that had expanded rapidly and came from non-depleted graft cells. In some patients, the high TCRbeta diversity seen at day 60 was put down to recipient T cells and intrathymic progenitors that had survived conditioning. The frequencies of hyperexpanded clones fell over the following months, and after one year, T-cell counts and TCRbeta diversity were mostly attributed to newly produced T cells.

The germline V gene provides CDR1 SQVTM and CDR2 ANQGSEA. The CDR3 has 17 amino acids, counting the end cysteine and phenylalanine. Only the CDR3 portion is preserved as DNA: 51 bases, with reading frame beginning at the first base. Per the publication, the treatment or condition label means: allogeneic hematopoietic cell transplantation with graft depleted of TCRalphabeta T cells and CD19 B cells. Transplant recipients were children who received TCRalphabeta/CD19-depleted allogeneic hematopoietic cell grafts. The library was prepared using PCR. Sequencing used an Illumina HiSeq 2500. To normalize quantification of the TCRbeta repertoire, the TCR libraries were built with molecular barcoding that relied on unique molecular identifiers. TCRdb redid the processing of the public reads, applying fastp at Q25 and MiXCR, and retained in-frame beta chains. Identical CDR3 protein sequences are pooled into one entry, listed with their most common genes and DNA. In this sample the table shows fewer than 750,000 distinct CDR3 sequences, under 30% of which occur a single time. The ten largest make up 13% to 15% of the sample.

In this sample, this clonotype turned up a few times. This receptor's antigen is unknown. One end of the junction does not line up with germline, which may come from a read error. The sequencing here drew on PBMCs, mostly from graft donor cells, taken 360 days after TCRalphabeta/CD19-depleted stem cell transplant. This clonotype originated in a boy less than two years old who had a stem cell transplant for acute myeloid leukemia, so the T cells may come from the graft donor. In this chain, TRBV29-1 is recombined with TRBJ2-3; TRBD1 is a weak D gene call, 9 bases matching. The CDR3 in this case is CSDGQGITSGWADTQYF. The DNA sequence is TGCAGCGACGGACAGGGGATTACTAGCGGATGGGCAGATACACAGTATTTT.